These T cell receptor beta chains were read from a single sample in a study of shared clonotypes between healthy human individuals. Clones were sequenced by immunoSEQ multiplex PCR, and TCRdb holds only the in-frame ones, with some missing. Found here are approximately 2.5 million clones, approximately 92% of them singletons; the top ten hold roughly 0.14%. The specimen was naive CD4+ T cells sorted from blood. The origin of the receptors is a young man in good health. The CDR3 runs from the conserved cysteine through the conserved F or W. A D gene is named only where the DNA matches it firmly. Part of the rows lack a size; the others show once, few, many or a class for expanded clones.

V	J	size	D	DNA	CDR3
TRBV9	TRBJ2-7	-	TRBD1	TGTGCCAGCAGCCCATCCCTCGACAGGGTTAATGACTACGAGCAGTACTTC	CASSPSLDRVNDYEQYF
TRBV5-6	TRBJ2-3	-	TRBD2	TGTGCCAGCAGCTTGGCCTATCTAGCGGCTTATAGCACAGATACGCAGTATTTT	CASSLAYLAAYSTDTQYF
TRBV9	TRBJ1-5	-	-	TGTGCCAGCAGTCAGGGAGAAAATCAGCCCCAGCATTTT	CASSQGENQPQHF
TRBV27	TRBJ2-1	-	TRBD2	TGTGCCAGCGCTTACCCGGGACTAACATACAATGAGCAGTTCTTC	CASAYPGLTYNEQFF
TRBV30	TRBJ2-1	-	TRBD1	TGTGCCTGGGAGGGGACAGGGAGGAATGAGCAGTTCTTC	CAWEGTGRNEQFF
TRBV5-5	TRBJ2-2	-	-	TGTGCCAGCAGCTTGACAGGGCCCACCGGGGAGCTGTTTTTT	CASSLTGPTGELFF
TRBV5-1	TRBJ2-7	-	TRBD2	TGCGCCAGCAGCCGCCCGGGACTAGCTTTCAACGAGCAGTACTTC	CASSRPGLAFNEQYF
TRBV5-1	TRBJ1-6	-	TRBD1	TGCGCCAGCAGCTACGCGGGGACAGCCAATTCACCCCTCCACTTT	CASSYAGTANSPLHF
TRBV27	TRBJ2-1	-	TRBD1	TGTGCCAGCAGTTTAGTCCGGGACAGGGGAGGGGACTACAATGAGCAGTTCTTC	CASSLVRDRGGDYNEQFF
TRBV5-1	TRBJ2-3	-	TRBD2	TGCGCCAGCAGCTTGGATACTGGACTAGCGGGAGTGCGCCTCTCCACAGATACGCAGTATTTT	CASSLDTGLAGVRLSTDTQYF
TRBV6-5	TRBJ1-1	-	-	TGTGCCAGCAGTCCACATGAGAGGCTCACTGAAGCTTTCTTT	CASSPHERLTEAFF
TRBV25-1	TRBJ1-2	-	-	TGTGCCAGCAGCGCGCTGTATGGCTACACCTTC	CASSALYGYTF
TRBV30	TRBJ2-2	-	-	TGTGCCTGGTCTAAAGTAGGAGGCTCCGGGGAGCTGTTTTTT	CAWSKVGGSGELFF
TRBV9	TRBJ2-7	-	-	TGTGCCAGCAGCTCTAAGGACTCTTACGAGCAGTACTTC	CASSSKDSYEQYF
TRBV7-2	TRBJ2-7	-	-	TGTGCCAGCAGCTTACAGGGATTGGTCGGCTACGAGCAGTACTTC	CASSLQGLVGYEQYF
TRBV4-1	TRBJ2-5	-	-	TGCGCCAGCAGAGTCGGACTACCTCAAGAGACCCAGTACTTC	CASRVGLPQETQYF
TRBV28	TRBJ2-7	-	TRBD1	TGTGCCAGCAGTTTTGGACAGGGGGTATTGTATAAAGACGAGCAGTACTTC	CASSFGQGVLYKDEQYF
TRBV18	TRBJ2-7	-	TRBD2	TGTGCCAGCTCACCGGGACTAGCGGATTACGAGCAGTACTTC	CASSPGLADYEQYF
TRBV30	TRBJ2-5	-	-	TGTGCCTGGAGTGTGGCTGAGACCCAGTACTTC	CAWSVAETQYF
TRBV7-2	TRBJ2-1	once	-	TGTGCCAGCAGCTTAGCGCTTCTCTATGAGCAGTTCTTC	CASSLALLYEQFF
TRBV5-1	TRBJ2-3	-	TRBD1	TGCGCCAGCAGCTCCAGGGACAGACCCACAGATACGCAGTATTTT	CASSSRDRPTDTQYF
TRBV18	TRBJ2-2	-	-	TGTGCCAGCTCATTAACCCCGGAGGGGCCTGGGGAGCTGTTTTTT	CASSLTPEGPGELFF
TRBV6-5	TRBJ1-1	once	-	TGTGCCAGCAGTTCCCCCCGGACGGCGAACACTGAAGCTTTCTTT	CASSSPRTANTEAFF
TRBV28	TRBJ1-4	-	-	TGTGCCATCAAGGGTGCGGCTAATGAAAAACTGTTTTTT	CAIKGAANEKLFF
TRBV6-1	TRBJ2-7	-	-	TGTGCCAGCTGCAATAGTGGGTCGACTTACGAGCAGTACTTC	CASCNSGSTYEQYF
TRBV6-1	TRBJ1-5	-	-	TGTGCCAGCAGCGAAATACAGCGTTTCAATCAGCCCCAGCATTTT	CASSEIQRFNQPQHF
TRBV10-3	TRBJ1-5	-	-	TGTGCCATCAGTGAGACAGGGAATCAGCCCCAGCATTTT	CAISETGNQPQHF
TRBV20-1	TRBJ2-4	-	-	TGCAGTGCTAGTTCAACGAACATTCAGTACTTC	CSASSTNIQYF
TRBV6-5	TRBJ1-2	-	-	TGTGCCAGCAGTTACTCAGGGGCCTATGGCTACACCTTC	CASSYSGAYGYTF
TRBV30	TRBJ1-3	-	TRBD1	TGTGCCTGGGAGGGACAGGGGGCTGGAAACACCATATATTTT	CAWEGQGAGNTIYF
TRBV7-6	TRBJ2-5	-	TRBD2	TGTGCCAGCAGCCCTTTGGGAACTAGCGGGGGTCAAGAGACCCAGTACTTC	CASSPLGTSGGQETQYF
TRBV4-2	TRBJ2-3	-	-	TGTGCCAGCAGCCAAGCTGGGACGCAGTATTTT	CASSQAGTQYF
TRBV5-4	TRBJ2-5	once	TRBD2	TGTGCCAGCAGCCCGACATCGACTAGCGGGAGGGGGGAAGAGACCCAGTACTTC	CASSPTSTSGRGEETQYF
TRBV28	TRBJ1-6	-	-	TGTGCCAGCAGTTTGCCTTCACAGGGAGGTTCACCCCTCCACTTT	CASSLPSQGGSPLHF
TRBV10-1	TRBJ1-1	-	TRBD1	TGCGCCAGCTTCGGATGGACAGGGTCCAACACTGAAGCTTTCTTT	CASFGWTGSNTEAFF
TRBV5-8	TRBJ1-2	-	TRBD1	TGTGCCAGCAGCCACGGGACAGGGGGGTCCTATGGCTACACCTTC	CASSHGTGGSYGYTF
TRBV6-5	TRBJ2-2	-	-	TGTGCCAGCAGTTACGGAACGGGGCCCGGGGAGCTGTTTTTT	CASSYGTGPGELFF
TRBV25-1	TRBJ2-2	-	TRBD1	TGTGCCAGCAGTGGGACAGGGGGTCCCGGGGAGCTGTTTTTT	CASSGTGGPGELFF
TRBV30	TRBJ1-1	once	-	TGTGCCTGGAAAGGCTGGACTGAAGCTTTCTTT	CAWKGWTEAFF
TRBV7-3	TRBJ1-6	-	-	TGTGCCAGCGGCAGGCCAGGGGCCCCGAGGGGATCACCCCTCCACTTT	CASGRPGAPRGSPLHF
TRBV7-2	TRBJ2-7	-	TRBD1	TGTGCCAGCAGCTGGGGACAGGGGGCCACCTACGAGCAGTACTTC	CASSWGQGATYEQYF
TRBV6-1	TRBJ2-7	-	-	TGTGCCAGCAGTGAAGCGCCCGGACAGCTCTCCTACGAGCAGTACTTC	CASSEAPGQLSYEQYF
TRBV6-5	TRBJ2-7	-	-	TGTGCCAGCAGTCGGACAGTGGCCTACGAGCAGTACTTC	CASSRTVAYEQYF
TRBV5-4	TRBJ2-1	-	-	TGTGCCAGCAGCCCTCGGCCTGACGGGGAGCAGTTCTTC	CASSPRPDGEQFF
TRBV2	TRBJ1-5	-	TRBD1	TGTGCCAGCAGCCGTCTCGGACAGGGAAGGTCAGGTCAGCCCCAGCATTTT	CASSRLGQGRSGQPQHF
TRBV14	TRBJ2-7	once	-	TGTGCCAGCAGCCAAGCGGCCTACGAGCAGTACTTC	CASSQAAYEQYF